This entry is about one TCR beta chain. These data come from a study of chemoradiotherapy in HPV16-positive cancers. Assay used: immunoSEQ multiplex PCR; TCRdb lists only in-frame clones, some missing. Among about 17,000 clones listed, roughly nine tenths were seen once. The ends were cut back, 1 base at V and 1 base at J, with 11 bases in the middle. The CDR3 is made up of 15 amino acids. CDR1 and CDR2 (germline): SGHRS, YFSETQ. The TCR originated in a human donor with HPV-associated anogenital cancer. The chain combines TRBV5-1 with TRBJ1-1; a possible D gene is TRBD1 (5 bases). Sequences were derived from blood, sampled from a patient who underwent chemoradiotherapy. The CDR3 reads CASSLLTDKNTEAFF. CDR3 nucleotide sequence: TGCGCCAGCAGCTTGCTTACGGACAAGAACACTGAAGCTTTCTTT.